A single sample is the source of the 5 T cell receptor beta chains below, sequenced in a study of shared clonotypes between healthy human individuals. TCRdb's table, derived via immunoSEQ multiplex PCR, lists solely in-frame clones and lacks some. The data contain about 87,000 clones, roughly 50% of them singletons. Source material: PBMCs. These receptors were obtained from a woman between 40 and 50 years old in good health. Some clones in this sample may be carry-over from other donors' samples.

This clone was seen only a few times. The CDR3 reads CASSLGGQLFF. CDR3 coding DNA: TGTGCCAGCAGCTTAGGGGGTCAACTGTTTTTT. The genes are TRBV7-2 and TRBJ1-4; D is uncertain. The germline gives CDR1 SGHTA, CDR2 FQGNSA. CDR3 length equals 11 residues. The ends were cut back, 1 base at V and 12 bases at J, with 6 bases in the middle.

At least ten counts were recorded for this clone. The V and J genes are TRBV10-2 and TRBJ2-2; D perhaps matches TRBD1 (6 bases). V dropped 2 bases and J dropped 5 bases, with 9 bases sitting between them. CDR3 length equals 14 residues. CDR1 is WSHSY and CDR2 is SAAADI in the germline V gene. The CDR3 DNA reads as TGCGCCAGCAGTGAGAACAGGGTAACCGGGGAGCTGTTTTTT. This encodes CASSENRVTGELFF.

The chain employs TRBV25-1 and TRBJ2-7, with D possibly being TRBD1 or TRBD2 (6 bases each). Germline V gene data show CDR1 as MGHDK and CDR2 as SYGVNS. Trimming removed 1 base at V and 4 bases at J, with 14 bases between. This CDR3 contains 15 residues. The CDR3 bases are TGTGCCAGCAGTGAATTAGATACAGGGACTTACGAGCAGTACTTC. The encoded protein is CASSELDTGTYEQYF.

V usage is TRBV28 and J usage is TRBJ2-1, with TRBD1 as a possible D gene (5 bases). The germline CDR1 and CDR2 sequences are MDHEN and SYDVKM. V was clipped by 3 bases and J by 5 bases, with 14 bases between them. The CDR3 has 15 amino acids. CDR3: CASSFRLRGNNEQFF. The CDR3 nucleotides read TGTGCCAGCAGTTTCCGGCTTAGGGGAAACAATGAGCAGTTCTTC.

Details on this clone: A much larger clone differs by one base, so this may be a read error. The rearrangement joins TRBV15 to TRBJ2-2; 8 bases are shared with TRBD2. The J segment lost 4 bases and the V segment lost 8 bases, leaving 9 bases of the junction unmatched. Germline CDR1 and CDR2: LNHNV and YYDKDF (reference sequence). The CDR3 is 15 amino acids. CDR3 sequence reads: CATGREGRSTGELFF. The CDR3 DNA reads TGTGCCACCGGCCGGGAGGGCCGCAGCACCGGGGAGCTGTTTTTT.